This is a list of T cell receptor beta chains from one sample in a study of neurological immune-mediated disorders. TCRdb called the 5' RACE reads again in MiXCR, with one record for every CDR3 protein. The table has 15,000 to 20,000 distinct CDR3 sequences, roughly a fifth seen once; the top ten hold under 30%. What was sequenced was PBMCs. The source is a man in his fifties in good health. Each CDR3 is given with its conserved first and last residue. A D gene is named only where the DNA matches it firmly. Clone size is shown for a subset of rows, as once, few, many or a class of expanded clone.

size	V	J	D	DNA	CDR3
NA	TRBV5-5	TRBJ2-7	TRBD1	TGTGCCAGCAGCTTGGCAGCACAGGGGTACGAGCAGTACTTC	CASSLAAQGYEQYF
medium-sized	TRBV7-2	TRBJ2-3	NA	TGTGCCAGCAACCCTCGGGGGCTCACAGATACGCAGTATTTT	CASNPRGLTDTQYF
many	TRBV20-1	TRBJ2-7	NA	TGCAGTGCTAGACAGGGCCACGAGCAGTACTTC	CSARQGHEQYF
many	TRBV20-1	TRBJ2-3	NA	TGCAGTGCTAGACCCGTGGGGTTATCTAGCACAGATACGCAGTATTTT	CSARPVGLSSTDTQYF
many	TRBV5-1	TRBJ1-4	TRBD1	TGCGCCAGCAGCGGCGACAGGGTGACGGAAAAACTGTTTTTT	CASSGDRVTEKLFF
NA	TRBV15	TRBJ2-1	TRBD2	TGTGCCACCAGCAGCACCCGGGGACTAGCGTCCCATTCCTACAATGAGCAGTTCTTC	CATSSTRGLASHSYNEQFF
NA	TRBV27	TRBJ2-5	NA	TGTGCCAGCAGTTTATTGGAGGGACCCCTTTTGGAGACCCAGTACTTC	CASSLLEGPLLETQYF
many	TRBV5-1	TRBJ2-1	TRBD2	TGCGCCAGCAGCTTGGAACGGACTAGCGCACACAATGAGCAGTTCTTC	CASSLERTSAHNEQFF
many	TRBV11-2	TRBJ2-3	NA	TGTGCCAGCAGCTTCCCTAGCCGGGGGAAGAGGACAGATACGCAGTATTTT	CASSFPSRGKRTDTQYF
NA	TRBV7-2	TRBJ1-1	NA	TGTGCCAGCAGGCCACGGGGAGGGTCGGGGAACACTGAAGCTTTCTTT	CASRPRGGSGNTEAFF
many	TRBV20-1	TRBJ1-5	NA	TGCAGTGCTAAGGCCGGGGATAATCAGCCCCAGCATTTT	CSAKAGDNQPQHF
medium-sized	TRBV12-3/TRBV12-4	TRBJ2-3	NA	TGTGCCAGCAGCTTAACGGGTGAAGATACGCAGTATTTT	CASSLTGEDTQYF
many	TRBV7-6	TRBJ2-7	TRBD1	TGTGCCAGCAGCATAAACAGGGGTTACGAGCAGTACTTC	CASSINRGYEQYF
once	TRBV7-9	TRBJ2-7	NA	TGTGCCAGCAGCCCGCAGCTCCTCGAGCAGTACTTC	CASSPQLLEQYF
NA	TRBV3-1	TRBJ2-1	NA	TGTGCCAGCAGCCAAGGCGGTAGCGTCTATGAGCAGTTCTTC	CASSQGGSVYEQFF
NA	TRBV7-2	TRBJ1-2	NA	TGTGCCAGCAGCTTAGTTGGGGTCGACAGTGACTACACCTTC	CASSLVGVDSDYTF
many	TRBV5-1	TRBJ2-5	TRBD1	TGCGCCAGCAGCTTGGCGACAGGGGGCGAGACCCAGTACTTC	CASSLATGGETQYF
many	TRBV11-2	TRBJ1-6	NA	TGTGCCAGCAGCTTAAGTGATAATTCACCCCTCCACTTT	CASSLSDNSPLHF
medium-sized	TRBV11-2	TRBJ2-7	NA	TGTGCCAGCAGCTTATGGGGAGGGGGCAAGAACTCCTACGAGCAGTACTTC	CASSLWGGGKNSYEQYF
medium-sized	TRBV9	TRBJ1-1	NA	TGTGCCAGCAGCGTAGCTCAGGCCCACACTGAAGCTTTCTTT	CASSVAQAHTEAFF
many	TRBV27	TRBJ2-1	TRBD1	TGTGCCAGCAGTAACAGGGGCCCCTACAATGAGCAGTTCTTC	CASSNRGPYNEQFF
many	TRBV5-1	TRBJ2-3	NA	TGCGCCAGCAGCCTTGGACACGGAGATACGCAGTATTTT	CASSLGHGDTQYF
many	TRBV6-2/TRBV6-3	TRBJ2-7	TRBD2	TGTGCCAGCAGTAGAGCCGGGACTAGCGGCTACGAGCAGTACTTC	CASSRAGTSGYEQYF
many	TRBV5-1	TRBJ2-5	TRBD1	TGCGCCAGCAGCTTACCAGGGGGCGCAGAGACCCAGTACTTC	CASSLPGGAETQYF
NA	TRBV6-2/TRBV6-3	TRBJ2-7	TRBD1	TGTGCCAGCAACAGGAACAGGGGGCTGGACGAGCAGTACTTC	CASNRNRGLDEQYF
NA	TRBV12-3/TRBV12-4	TRBJ2-1	TRBD1	TGTGCCAGCAGCCTACAGGGGGGAACCTACAATGAGCAGTTCTTC	CASSLQGGTYNEQFF
many	TRBV5-1	TRBJ2-1	TRBD2	TGCGCCAGCCTCGGCGAGCGGGGGGTCAATGAGCAGTTCTTC	CASLGERGVNEQFF
many	TRBV11-2	TRBJ2-7	NA	TGTGCCACGAGGGGGATCAGCGGGATAAGAGACGAGCAGTACTTC	CATRGISGIRDEQYF
many	TRBV7-9	TRBJ2-3	TRBD2	TGTGCCAGCAGCTCGACTAGCGGGTCATTAGATACGCAGTATTTT	CASSSTSGSLDTQYF
many	TRBV20-1	TRBJ1-6	NA	TGCAGTGCTAGAGATAGGGCCAGGGTCGGCTCACCCCTCCACTTT	CSARDRARVGSPLHF
few	TRBV20-1	TRBJ2-7	TRBD2	TGCAGTGCTAGAAAGTTTGCGGGAGCGCTCTACGAGCAGTACTTC	CSARKFAGALYEQYF
many	TRBV7-2	TRBJ2-5	NA	TGTGCCAGCAGCTTAGGGATCCGGCGAGAGACCCAGTACTTC	CASSLGIRRETQYF
many	TRBV20-1	TRBJ2-5	NA	TGCAGTGCCAGAGGGACTCAAGAGACCCAGTACTTC	CSARGTQETQYF
medium-sized	TRBV3-1	TRBJ1-2	NA	TGTGCCAGCAGCCAAGAATCTAACTATGGCTACACCTTC	CASSQESNYGYTF
many	TRBV7-3	TRBJ2-3	NA	TGTGCCAGCAGCCCTCTCGCCGTGCCAGATACGCAGTATTTT	CASSPLAVPDTQYF
medium-sized	TRBV7-2	TRBJ2-2	NA	TGTGCCAGCAGCCCCGAGGGAGCGAACACCGGGGAGCTGTTTTTT	CASSPEGANTGELFF
NA	TRBV5-1	TRBJ2-7	TRBD2	TGCGCCAGCAGCTCGGGACTAGCGGGAGGGCCCTACGAGCAGTACTTC	CASSSGLAGGPYEQYF
NA	TRBV6-2/TRBV6-3	TRBJ2-2	NA	TGTGCCAGCAGTCCTGTGGTCACCGGGGAGCTGTTTTTT	CASSPVVTGELFF
once	TRBV20-1	TRBJ2-7	TRBD1	TGCAGTGCTACCGGGACAGGGGGTCTATCCTACGAGCAGTACTTC	CSATGTGGLSYEQYF
medium-sized	TRBV5-6	TRBJ1-1	NA	TGTGCCAGCAGCTTATCTGGGAAGAACACTGAAGCTTTCTTT	CASSLSGKNTEAFF
NA	TRBV24-1	TRBJ2-1	TRBD2	TGTGCCACCGCCCCGGGGGGAGCCCTCAATGAGCAGTTCTTC	CATAPGGALNEQFF
many	TRBV12-3/TRBV12-4	TRBJ2-7	TRBD1	TGTGCCAGCAGTCTCGGGACAGGGGGCCCCTACGAGCAGTACTTC	CASSLGTGGPYEQYF
many	TRBV20-1	TRBJ1-3	NA	TGCAGTGCTAGAGATAGAGGAGGGCCTGGAAACACCATATATTTT	CSARDRGGPGNTIYF
once	TRBV28	TRBJ2-1	TRBD2	TGTGCCAGCAGTTTATGTTGTAGCGGGAGGGCCGCCGGTGAGCAGTTCTTC	CASSLCCSGRAAGEQFF
NA	TRBV9	TRBJ2-1	NA	TGTGCCAGCAGCGTAGCGGGGGAGCAGTTCTTC	CASSVAGEQFF
many	TRBV15	TRBJ2-7	TRBD2	TGTGCCACCAGCAGAGGTGGAGCGGGAGGCGCCTACGAGCAGTACTTC	CATSRGGAGGAYEQYF
NA	TRBV27	TRBJ1-1	NA	TGTGCCAGCAGTAATCTGGGAATGAACACTGAAGCTTTCTTT	CASSNLGMNTEAFF
medium-sized	TRBV5-1	TRBJ2-1	TRBD2	TGCGCCAGCAGGACCACTAGCGGTTACAATGAGCAGTTCTTC	CASRTTSGYNEQFF